This T cell receptor (beta chain) derives from a study of beta chain features in type 1 diabetes. The CDR3 is made up of 18 amino acids. The V end was cut by 0 bases, the J end by 4 bases, with 21 bases between. The germline V gene has CDR1 LGHNA and CDR2 YNFKEQ. Expressed TCRB transcripts were sequenced because the entire RNA isolate underwent reverse transcription. TCRdb's table, derived via immunoSEQ multiplex PCR, lists solely in-frame clones and lacks some. The repertoire holds hundreds of thousands of clones, with roughly 13% as singletons. Findings of the study overall: Among type 1 diabetes patients, VDJ junctions had fewer insertions and more deletions. Moderately but significantly shorter TCRB CDR3s were found in Type 1 diabetes patients in all four CD4+ subsets. Patients' naive, central memory and Treg TCRB repertoires seemed closer to one another than those of healthy donors.

This clone appeared a few times. Antigen specificity is unknown. The chain combines TRBV4-2 with TRBJ1-1, with D perhaps TRBD1 (5 bases). Sequencing was carried out using naive CD4+ T cells from blood. The source is a man between 18 and 29 years old with type 1 diabetes. As DNA, the CDR3 is TGTGCCAGCAGCCAAGAAGTGGGACCCCTCTCATCGGTCACTGAAGCTTTCTTT. It specifies CASSQEVGPLSSVTEAFF.